The sequence of this T cell receptor (beta chain) was determined in a study of T cell changes during pregnancy in multiple sclerosis. The repertoire was sequenced with immunoSEQ multiplex PCR; TCRdb's copy has only in-frame clones and lacks some. Of fewer than 40,000 clones detected, 90% appear once; the ten largest clones hold around 0.48%. The CDR3 is 15 residues long. Germline values: CDR1 LGHNA, CDR2 YSLEER. The V end was cut by 1 base, the J end by 1 base, with 7 bases between. This sequence joins TRBV4-3 and TRBJ2-2; TRBD1 might be the D (6 bases). The clonotype originates from a female donor in good health, enrolled as a control in a pregnancy study. This specimen consisted of CD4+ T cells from peripheral blood mononuclear cells, obtained in the first trimester of pregnancy. The CDR3 nucleotides are TGCGCCAGCAGCCAAGCAGGGGTGAACACCGGGGAGCTGTTTTTT. It encodes CASSQAGVNTGELFF.